This T cell receptor beta chain is drawn from a study of blood T cells in healthy people across ages. General study findings and limits: Roughly linear declines in TCR beta diversity per million T cells occurred with age. PBMCs that were unsorted prevented a conclusive naive versus antigen-experienced comparison.

The authors ran a second PCR of roughly 6 to 12 cycles using a sample-barcoded 5' primer and a J-beta primer mix. TCRdb re-called the 5' RACE reads through MiXCR, storing one row per CDR3 protein. The sample lists 1.4 million or so distinct CDR3 sequences, approximately 42% occurring once. Germline CDR1 reads MGHRA; CDR2 reads YSYEKL. The CDR3 is 17 residues long. Germline trimming cut 2 bases from V and 10 bases from J; bases unmatched to any gene: 15. About this clonotype itself: Its antigen is not identified.

This rearrangement joins TRBV4-1 to TRBJ2-1; TRBD2 matches 9 bases. This clonotype originated in a woman under 30 in good health. Material for sequencing was blood. CDR3 nucleotide sequence: TGCGCCAGCAGCCAACGTAGCCCAGCGGGAGGTTACCGGGAGCAGTTCTTC. It encodes CASSQRSPAGGYREQFF.